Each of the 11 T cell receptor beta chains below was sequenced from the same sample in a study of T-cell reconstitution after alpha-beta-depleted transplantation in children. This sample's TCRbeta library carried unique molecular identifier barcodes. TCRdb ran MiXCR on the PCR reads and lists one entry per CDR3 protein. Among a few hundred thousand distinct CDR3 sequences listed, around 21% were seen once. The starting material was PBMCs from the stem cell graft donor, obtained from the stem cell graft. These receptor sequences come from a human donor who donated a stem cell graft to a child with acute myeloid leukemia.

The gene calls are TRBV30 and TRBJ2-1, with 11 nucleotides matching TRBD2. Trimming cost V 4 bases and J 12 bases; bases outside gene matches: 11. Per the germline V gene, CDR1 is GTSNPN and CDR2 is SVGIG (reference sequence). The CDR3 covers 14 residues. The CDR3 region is CAWILAGAQSAQFF. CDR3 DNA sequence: TGTGCCTGGATACTAGCGGGAGCTCAATCGGCGCAGTTCTTC.

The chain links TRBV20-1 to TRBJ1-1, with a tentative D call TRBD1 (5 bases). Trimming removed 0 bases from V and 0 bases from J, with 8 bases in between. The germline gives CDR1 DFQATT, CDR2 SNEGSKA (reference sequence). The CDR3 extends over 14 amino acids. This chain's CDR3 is CSARDMGLNTEAFF. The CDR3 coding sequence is TGCAGTGCTAGAGATATGGGGCTGAACACTGAAGCTTTCTTT.

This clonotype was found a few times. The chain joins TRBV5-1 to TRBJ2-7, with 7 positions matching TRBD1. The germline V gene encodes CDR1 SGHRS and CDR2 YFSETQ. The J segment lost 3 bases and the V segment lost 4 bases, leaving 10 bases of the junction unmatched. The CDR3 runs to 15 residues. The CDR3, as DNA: TGCGCCAGCAGCATCCAGGACAGGCCCCTCTACGAGCAGTACTTC. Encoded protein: CASSIQDRPLYEQYF.

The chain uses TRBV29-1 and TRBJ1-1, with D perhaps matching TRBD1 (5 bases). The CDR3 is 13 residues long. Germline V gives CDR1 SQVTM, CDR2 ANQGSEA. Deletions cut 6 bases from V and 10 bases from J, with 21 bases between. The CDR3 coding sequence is TGCAGCGTCCTCGACCGCGGGGGTTTAGGAGCTTTCTTT. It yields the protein CSVLDRGGLGAFF.

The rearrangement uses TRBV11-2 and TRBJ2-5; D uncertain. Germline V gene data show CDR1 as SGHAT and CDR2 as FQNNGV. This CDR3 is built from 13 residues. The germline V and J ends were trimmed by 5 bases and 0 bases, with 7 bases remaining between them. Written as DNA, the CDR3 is TGTGCCAGCAGCGCTCGGGACCAAGAGACCCAGTACTTC. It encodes CASSARDQETQYF. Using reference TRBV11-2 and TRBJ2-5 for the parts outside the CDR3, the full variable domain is EAGVAQSPRYKIIEKRQSVAFWCNPISGHATLYWYQQILGQGPKLLIQFQNNGVVDDSQLPKDRFSAERLKGVDSTLKIQPAKLEDSAVYLCASSARDQETQYFGPGTRLLVL.

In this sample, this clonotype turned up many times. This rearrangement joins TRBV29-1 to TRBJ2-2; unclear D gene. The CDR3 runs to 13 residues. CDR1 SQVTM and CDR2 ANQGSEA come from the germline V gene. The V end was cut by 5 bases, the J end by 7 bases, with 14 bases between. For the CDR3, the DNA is TGCAGCGTTTGTCCTAGTCCGGGCGGGGAGCTGTTTTTT. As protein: CSVCPSPGGELFF.

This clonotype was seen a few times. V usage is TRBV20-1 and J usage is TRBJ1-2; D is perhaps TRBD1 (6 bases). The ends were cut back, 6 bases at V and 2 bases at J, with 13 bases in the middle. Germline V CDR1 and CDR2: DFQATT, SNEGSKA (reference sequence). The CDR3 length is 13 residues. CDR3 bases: TGCAGTGCCTTACAGGGACCCAACTATGGCTACACCTTC. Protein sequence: CSALQGPNYGYTF.

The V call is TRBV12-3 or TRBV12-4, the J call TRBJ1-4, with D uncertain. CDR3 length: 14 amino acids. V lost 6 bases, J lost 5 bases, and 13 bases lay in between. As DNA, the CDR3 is TGTGCCAGCAGATACAGCGGGGAGAATGAAAAACTGTTTTTT. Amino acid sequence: CASRYSGENEKLFF.

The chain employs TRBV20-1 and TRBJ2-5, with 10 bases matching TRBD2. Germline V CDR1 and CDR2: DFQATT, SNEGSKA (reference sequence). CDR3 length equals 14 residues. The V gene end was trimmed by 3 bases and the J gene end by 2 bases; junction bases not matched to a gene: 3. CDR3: CSARASGGQETQYF. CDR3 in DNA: TGCAGTGCTAGGGCTAGCGGGGGTCAAGAGACCCAGTACTTC.

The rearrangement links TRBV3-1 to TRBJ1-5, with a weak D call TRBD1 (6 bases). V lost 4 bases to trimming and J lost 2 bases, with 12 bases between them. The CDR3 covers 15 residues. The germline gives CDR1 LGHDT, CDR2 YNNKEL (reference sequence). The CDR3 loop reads CASSLARGGNQPQHF. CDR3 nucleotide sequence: TGTGCCAGCAGCCTTGCCAGGGGTGGCAATCAGCCCCAGCATTTT.

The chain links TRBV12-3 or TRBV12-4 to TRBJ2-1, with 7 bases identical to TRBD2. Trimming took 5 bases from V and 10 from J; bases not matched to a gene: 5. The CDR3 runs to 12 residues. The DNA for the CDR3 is TGTGCCAGCAGTACCGGGACTAAAGAGCAGTTCTTC. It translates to CASSTGTKEQFF.